This T cell receptor (beta chain) derives from a study of early T cells in non-severe SARS-CoV-2 infection. V was shortened by 1 base and J by 1 base, with 13 bases between the two germline ends. CDR1 is SQVTM, CDR2 ANQGSEA, per germline. This CDR3 comprises 15 residues. TCRdb itself ran the 5' RACE reads through MiXCR, one entry per CDR3 protein. The table lists some 78,000 distinct CDR3 sequences, 13% of them singletons. The clonotype comes from an adult who was a healthcare worker with PCR-confirmed SARS-CoV-2 infection or an uninfected control (not recorded which). Sequenced sample: whole blood. The chain is built from TRBV29-1 and TRBJ1-1; no definite D call. This CDR3 reads CSVEGSVLQNTEAFF. The CDR3 DNA reads as TGCAGCGTTGAAGGTTCTGTGCTCCAGAACACTGAAGCTTTCTTT.